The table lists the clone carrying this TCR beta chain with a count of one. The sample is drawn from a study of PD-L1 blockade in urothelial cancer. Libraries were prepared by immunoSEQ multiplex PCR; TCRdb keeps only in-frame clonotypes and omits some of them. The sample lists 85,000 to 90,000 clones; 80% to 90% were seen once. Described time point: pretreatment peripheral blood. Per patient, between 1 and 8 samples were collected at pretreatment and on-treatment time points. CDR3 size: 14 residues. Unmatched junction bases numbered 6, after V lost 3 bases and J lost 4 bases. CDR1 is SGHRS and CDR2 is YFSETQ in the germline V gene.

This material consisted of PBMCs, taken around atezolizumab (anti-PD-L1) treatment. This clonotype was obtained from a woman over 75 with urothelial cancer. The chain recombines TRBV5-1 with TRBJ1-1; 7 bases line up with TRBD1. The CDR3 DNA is TGCGCCAGCAGCTCAGGGGGTAGGATCACTGAAGCTTTCTTT. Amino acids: CASSSGGRITEAFF. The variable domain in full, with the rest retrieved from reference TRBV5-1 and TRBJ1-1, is KAGVTQTPRYLIKTRGQQVTLSCSPISGHRSVSWYQQTPGQGLQFLFEYFSETQRNKGNFPGRFSGRQFSNSRSEMNVSTLELGDSALYLCASSSGGRITEAFFGQGTRLTVV.